The T cell receptor (beta chain) described here comes from a study of T cells in Graves' hyperthyroidism and ophthalmopathy. General observations from the study: The authors' 13 V-J model separated ophthalmopathy from stable hyperthyroidism. The model forecast ophthalmopathy, anticipating it by a median roughly 6.3 months before onset.

The source material, RNA transcripts, was used to amplify TCR beta CDR3 regions. TCR CDR3 underwent first-round RT-PCR with the HTBI primer set. Via MiXCR, TCRdb re-called the multiplex PCR reads, giving one row per CDR3 protein. The table records a few hundred thousand distinct CDR3 sequences, 15% to 19% of them present only once. V was trimmed by 5 bases and J by 5 bases, leaving 19 bases between them. The germline V gene encodes CDR1 DFQATT and CDR2 SNEGSKA (reference sequence). The CDR3 runs 15 residues. Patients between 18 and 65 years old had hyperthyroidism, newly diagnosed and lasting under 2 months. Uncontrolled infection, other autoimmune disease, pregnancy and lactation each barred patients from inclusion. About this clonotype: The antigen is undetermined.

The sample comprised blood. The V call is TRBV20-1, the J call TRBJ2-1; no firm D call. The receptor was isolated from a woman between 18 and 30 years old with Graves' hyperthyroidism that later progressed to Graves' ophthalmopathy. The CDR3, as DNA: TGCAGTGCTCCCGATCTCGCTAGGTACAACAATGAGCAGTTCTTC. Its translation is CSAPDLARYNNEQFF.